Following are 17 T cell receptor beta chains from one sample sequenced in a study of spatial heterogeneity in lung cancer. The time point is: sample taken at primary tumor resection. In each case, whole RNA from tumor, nontumor lung or frozen PBMC was sequenced unsorted. From the 5' RACE reads, TCRdb called clonotypes with MiXCR, one entry per CDR3 protein. The top ten clones hold 11% of a sample with tens of thousands of distinct CDR3 sequences, over 4.5% of them seen once. The sample in question was PBMCs, obtained at surgery. The receptors stem from a male donor with early-stage non-small cell lung cancer.

This clonotype was picked up many times. The chain uses TRBV20-1 and TRBJ1-2, with 9 bases fitting TRBD1. The germline CDR1 and CDR2 sequences are DFQATT and SNEGSKA (reference sequence). V lost 1 base to trimming and J lost 7 bases; unmatched junction nucleotides: 7. This CDR3 has 14 residues. CDR3 amino acids: CSARGDRDRAGYTF. The CDR3 DNA follows: TGCAGTGCTAGAGGCGACCGGGACAGGGCTGGCTACACCTTC.

This clonotype appeared many times. This chain links TRBV27 with TRBJ2-3; no reliable D call. CDR3 length: 14 residues. Per germline, CDR1 MNHEY and CDR2 SMNVEV (reference sequence). The germline V and J ends were trimmed by 8 bases and 0 bases, with 12 bases remaining between them. Written as DNA, the CDR3 is TGTGCCAGCCACGGATTTTCTAGCACAGATACGCAGTATTTT. Its protein is CASHGFSSTDTQYF.

This clonotype was seen more than once but under ten times. This chain uses TRBV5-1 with TRBJ2-5, with a weak D call TRBD2 (5 bases). V was cut by 5 bases and J by 3 bases, with 5 bases left in between. Germline V gene lookup returns CDR1 SGHRS and CDR2 YFSETQ. CDR3 length equals 11 residues. CDR3 sequence: CASRGEETQYF. DNA of the CDR3: TGCGCCAGCAGGGGAGAAGAGACCCAGTACTTC.

This clonotype came up many times. This chain links TRBV4-1 with TRBJ2-4; a weak D match, TRBD2 (5 bases). This CDR3 contains 16 residues. Trimming took off 1 base at V and 8 bases at J, with 18 bases between the two ends. Looked up from germline, CDR1 is MGHRA and CDR2 is YSYEKL. The CDR3 reads CASSQVGSRRSDIQYF. The CDR3 DNA reads as TGCGCCAGCAGCCAAGTAGGGAGTAGGAGATCGGACATTCAGTACTTC.

Many counts were recorded for this clonotype. The chain joins TRBV24-1 to TRBJ2-7; 11 nucleotides align to TRBD2. The CDR3 is 20 residues long. J lost 5 bases, V lost 3 bases, and 20 bases had no gene match. The germline V gene has CDR1 KGHDR and CDR2 SFDVKD. This CDR3 reads CATSDKSASGRPFPTDEQYF. The CDR3 bases are TGTGCCACCAGTGATAAGAGTGCTAGCGGGAGGCCCTTTCCTACTGACGAGCAGTACTTC.

The chain links TRBV6-5 to TRBJ2-7; 8 bases fit TRBD1. The CDR3 length is 14 residues. Germline CDR1 is MNHEY and CDR2 is SVGAGI. With 7 bases clipped from V and 5 bases from J, the junction kept 10 bases outside the gene matches. DNA of the CDR3: TGTGCCAGCACCGGGGCAGGGGGCAGGAACGAGCAGTACTTC. It encodes CASTGAGGRNEQYF.

This clonotype showed up just a few times. One end of the junction does not line up with germline, which may come from a read error. J is TRBJ2-4 and V is TRBV27; D is perhaps TRBD2 (7 bases). In germline, CDR1 is MNHEY, CDR2 SMNVEV (reference sequence). CDR3 size: 15 residues. CDR3 sequence (DNA): TGTGTCAGCAGTTTAGGGGGGGGCGAGGGAAACATTCAGTACTTC. It specifies CVSSLGGGEGNIQYF.

This clonotype has more than one count but fewer than ten. The V call is TRBV20-1, the J call TRBJ1-1; no reliable D call. CDR3 length: 12 amino acids. V shed 2 bases and J shed 5 bases, with 9 bases lying between them. Germline CDR1 reads DFQATT; CDR2 reads SNEGSKA (reference sequence). In DNA, the CDR3 is TGCAGTGCTAGAACTAGTAGTACTGAAGCTTTCTTT. It is translated as CSARTSSTEAFF.

This clonotype was counted at least ten times. CDR3 residues: CASSGPIMNTEAFF. The DNA of the CDR3 is TGTGCCAGCAGCGGACCGATAATGAACACTGAAGCTTTCTTT. The chain joins TRBV7-9 to TRBJ1-1; D call uncertain. Germline V lookup: CDR1 SEHNR, CDR2 FQNEAQ (reference sequence). This CDR3 region has 14 residues. V lost 5 bases and J 0 bases, leaving 10 bases between the germline ends. The variable domain in full, completed from reference TRBV7-9 and TRBJ1-1, reads DTGVSQNPRHKITKRGQNVTFRCDPISEHNRLYWYRQTLGQGPEFLTYFQNEAQLEKSRLLSDRFSAERPKGSFSTLEIQRTEQGDSAMYLCASSGPIMNTEAFFGQGTRLTVV.

In its sample, this clonotype was seen many times. The V call is TRBV4-3, the J call TRBJ2-2; D perhaps matches TRBD2 (6 bases). Trimming removed 0 bases at V and 6 bases at J, with 14 bases between. The germline V gene encodes CDR1 LGHNA and CDR2 YSLEER. The CDR3 sequence is 16 residues long. This CDR3 reads CASSQDYRLVPGELFF. As DNA, the CDR3 is TGCGCCAGCAGCCAAGATTACAGACTAGTACCCGGGGAGCTGTTTTTT.

Many counts were recorded for this clonotype. The chain recombines TRBV5-1 with TRBJ2-7; D assignment may be TRBD1 or TRBD2 (5 bases each). Trimming stripped 1 base from V and 4 bases from J, with 12 bases between. Germline lookup yields CDR1 SGHRS and CDR2 YFSETQ. This CDR3 region has 14 residues. This CDR3 is CASSLNRGEYEQYF. CDR3 DNA sequence: TGCGCCAGCAGCTTGAACAGAGGGGAATACGAGCAGTACTTC.

This clonotype ranks as medium-sized. The chain uses TRBV5-1 and TRBJ2-3; D possibly corresponds to TRBD2 (5 bases). CDR3 length: 15 amino acids. Trimming cost V 1 base and J 0 bases, with 9 bases left between them. Germline V gene lookup returns CDR1 SGHRS and CDR2 YFSETQ. The CDR3 bases are TGCGCCAGCAGCTTGATAGGCGGGAGCACAGATACGCAGTATTTT. Translation gives CASSLIGGSTDTQYF.

As for this clonotype: One base away lies a much larger clone, so this may be a sequencing read error. The V and J genes are TRBV6-2 or TRBV6-3 and TRBJ2-7, with D possibly called TRBD1 or TRBD2 (6 bases each). CDR1 is MNHEY and CDR2 is SVGEGT in the germline V gene. The CDR3 is 15 amino acids. The CDR3 DNA follows: TGTGCCAACAGTTACTCTAGGAGGGGGTCGCACGAGCAGTACTTC. Its protein product is CANSYSRRGSHEQYF.

This clonotype was observed many times. This sequence joins TRBV5-5 and TRBJ1-5; D is perhaps TRBD1 (6 bases). Per the germline V gene, CDR1 is SGHKS and CDR2 is YYEKEE (reference sequence). The CDR3 is made up of 15 amino acids. V gave up 4 bases and J gave up 3 bases, with 14 bases separating them. CDR3 sequence reads: CASSRIGQINQPQHF. For the CDR3, the DNA is TGTGCCAGCAGCCGAATAGGACAGATCAATCAGCCCCAGCATTTT. Filled out from reference TRBV5-5 and TRBJ1-5, the complete variable domain reads DAGVTQSPTHLIKTRGQQVTLRCSPISGHKSVSWYQQVLGQGPQFIFQYYEKEERGRGNFPDRFSARQFPNYSSELNVNALLLGDSALYLCASSRIGQINQPQHFGDGTRLSIL.

The sample holds many counts of this clonotype. The chain combines TRBV5-1 with TRBJ2-5; D possibly corresponds to TRBD2 (6 bases). This CDR3 spans 15 amino acids. CDR1 and CDR2 from the germline V gene are SGHRS and YFSETQ. V lost 0 bases and J lost 1, with 10 bases in between. This chain's CDR3 is CASSLGAGLQETQYF. In DNA, the CDR3 is TGCGCCAGCAGCTTGGGGGCGGGACTCCAAGAGACCCAGTACTTC.

This chain uses TRBV7-3 with TRBJ2-2, with a weak D call TRBD2 (5 bases). Looked up from germline, CDR1 is SGHTA and CDR2 is FQGTGA. The CDR3 sequence is 15 residues long. V lost 6 bases and J 1 base, leaving 12 bases between the germline ends. The CDR3 coding sequence is TGTGCCAGCAGGATGGAGGCAGGGAACACCGGGGAGCTGTTTTTT. It translates to CASRMEAGNTGELFF.

This clonotype was found many times. This sequence joins TRBV25-1 and TRBJ1-4, with a weak D call TRBD1 (6 bases). The germline CDR1 and CDR2 sequences are MGHDK and SYGVNS. The V end was cut by 7 bases, the J end by 8 bases, with 26 bases between. The CDR3 consists of 17 residues. The CDR3 sequence is CASTEGRRGNFGEKLFF. The CDR3 bases are TGTGCCAGCACCGAGGGGAGGAGGGGGAATTTCGGGGAAAAACTGTTTTTT.